This record looks at one T cell receptor (beta chain) sequence and its context. The antigen remains undetermined. Peripheral blood, about 10 milliliters per donor, was collected. Extractions gave at least 5 micrograms of total RNA per sample. This sample was included in a study of blood T cells in healthy people across ages. General study points: Across the age range, TCR beta diversity per million T cells fell in a roughly linear way.

Using a J-beta primer mix together with a sample-barcoded 5' primer, a second PCR was run for roughly 6 to 12 cycles. TCRdb fed the 5' RACE reads into MiXCR, producing one record per CDR3 protein. Of 700,000 or so distinct CDR3 sequences in the sample, about 43% were seen once. The receptor comes from an older man in good health. Sequenced sample: blood.

The CDR3 nucleotides read TGCAGCGGGGGGGACCAGACAGCTACTGAAGCTTTCTTT. Translating it yields CSGGDQTATEAFF. This chain uses TRBV29-1 with TRBJ1-1, with D possibly being TRBD1 (5 bases). This CDR3 comprises 13 residues. Germline V gene sequence: CDR1 SQVTM, CDR2 ANQGSEA. The V gene lost 7 bases and the J gene lost 5 bases, with 17 bases spanning the gap.